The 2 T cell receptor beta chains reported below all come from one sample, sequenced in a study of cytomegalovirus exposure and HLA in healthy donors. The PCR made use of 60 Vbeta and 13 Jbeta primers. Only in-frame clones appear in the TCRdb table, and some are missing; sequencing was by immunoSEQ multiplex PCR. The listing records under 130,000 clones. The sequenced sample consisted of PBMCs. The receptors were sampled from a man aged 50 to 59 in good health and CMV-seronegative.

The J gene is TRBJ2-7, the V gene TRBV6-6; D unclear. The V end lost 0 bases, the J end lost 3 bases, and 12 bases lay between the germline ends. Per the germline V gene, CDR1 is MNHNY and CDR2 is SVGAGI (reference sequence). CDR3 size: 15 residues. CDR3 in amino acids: CASSYSAERNYEQYF. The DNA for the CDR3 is TGTGCCAGCAGTTACTCGGCAGAAAGAAACTACGAGCAGTACTTC.

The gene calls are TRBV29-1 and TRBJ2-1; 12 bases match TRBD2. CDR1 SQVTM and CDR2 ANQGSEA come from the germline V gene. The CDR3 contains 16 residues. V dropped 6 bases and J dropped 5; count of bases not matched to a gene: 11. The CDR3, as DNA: TGCAGCGTCGTGCCCCAGACTAGCGGGAGTCACAATGAGCAGTTCTTC. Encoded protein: CSVVPQTSGSHNEQFF.